This TCR beta chain came from a study of cytomegalovirus exposure and HLA in healthy donors. Study as a whole: Genotyping showed 81% of about 370 donors falling in the Caucasian-associated ancestry cluster.

Though nominally healthy at sampling, donors likely had unrecorded immune exposures. The study ran its PCR with 60 Vbeta and 13 Jbeta primers. Under the authors' procedure: In a later analysis, of roughly 73 million unique beta chains, about 12 million appeared in at least two donors. Generated by immunoSEQ multiplex PCR, the TCRdb table keeps only in-frame clones and is missing some. That table is the source of V, J and clone size, and D and trimming were worked out from the DNA. Among around 150,000 clones, 72% were seen once, and the ten largest hold roughly 2.1%. The CDR3 has 14 amino acids. CDR1 MNHNS and CDR2 SASEGT come from the germline V gene. Study-level results: In a later analysis, the majority of CMV-associated beta chains seemingly showed HLA restriction.

As to this clone: Its antigen is currently unknown. One end of the junction fails to match germline, which may point to a read error.

The receptor was isolated from a man between 40 and 49 years old in good health and CMV-seronegative. The chain employs TRBV6-1 and TRBJ1-6; D is uncertain. What was sequenced was PBMCs. CDR3 protein: CASSEDITIFPLHF. The CDR3 coding sequence is TGTGCCAGCAGCGAAGATATCACAATTTTCCCCCTCCACTTT.